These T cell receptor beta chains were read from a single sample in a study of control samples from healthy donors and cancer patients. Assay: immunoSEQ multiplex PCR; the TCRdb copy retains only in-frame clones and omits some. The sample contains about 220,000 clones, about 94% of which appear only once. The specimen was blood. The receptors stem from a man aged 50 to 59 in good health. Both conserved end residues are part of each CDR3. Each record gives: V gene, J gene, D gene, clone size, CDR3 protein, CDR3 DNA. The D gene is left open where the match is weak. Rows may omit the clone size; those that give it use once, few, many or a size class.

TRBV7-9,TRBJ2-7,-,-,CASEGAYEQYF,TGTGCCAGCGAGGGGGCCTACGAGCAGTACTTC
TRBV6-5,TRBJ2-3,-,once,CASLKLALGTDTQYF,TGTGCCAGCCTCAAACTAGCCCTGGGTACAGATACGCAGTATTTT
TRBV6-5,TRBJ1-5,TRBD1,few,CASRGTGLTDQPQHF,TGTGCCAGCAGGGGGACAGGGCTGACGGATCAGCCCCAGCATTTT
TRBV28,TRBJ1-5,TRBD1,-,CASTRTGVGNQPQHF,TGTGCCAGCACCCGGACAGGGGTAGGCAATCAGCCCCAGCATTTT
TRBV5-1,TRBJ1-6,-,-,CASSLGAGEAPLHF,TGCGCCAGCAGCTTGGGGGCAGGTGAGGCACCCCTCCACTTT
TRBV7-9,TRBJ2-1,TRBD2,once,CASSLLAGANNEQFF,TGTGCCAGCAGCTTGCTAGCGGGGGCCAACAATGAGCAGTTCTTC
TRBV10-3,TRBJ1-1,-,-,CAISLSGGATEAFF,TGTGCCATCAGTTTATCGGGTGGAGCCACTGAAGCTTTCTTT
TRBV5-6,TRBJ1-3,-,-,CASSHRDGDTIYF,TGTGCCAGCAGCCACCGGGACGGGGACACCATATATTTT
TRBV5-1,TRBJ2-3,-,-,CASSLASGGIDTQYF,TGCGCCAGCAGCTTGGCGTCAGGGGGGATAGATACGCAGTATTTT
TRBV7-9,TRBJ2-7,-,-,CASSLPPGHLEQYF,TGTGCCAGCAGCCTCCCGCCAGGCCACCTTGAGCAGTACTTC
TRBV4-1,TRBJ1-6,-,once,CASSQEGGAYSPLHF,TGCGCCAGCAGCCAAGAAGGGGGGGCGTATTCACCCCTCCACTTT
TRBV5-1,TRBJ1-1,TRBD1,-,CASSLIPGGANTEAFF,TGCGCCAGCAGCCTCATTCCAGGGGGAGCGAACACTGAAGCTTTCTTT
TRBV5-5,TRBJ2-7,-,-,CASSFSPWGDIYEQYF,TGTGCCAGCAGCTTCTCCCCGTGGGGCGACATCTACGAGCAGTACTTC
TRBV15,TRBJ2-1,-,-,CATSRDGGLENEQFF,TGTGCCACCAGCAGAGATGGAGGTTTAGAAAATGAGCAGTTCTTC
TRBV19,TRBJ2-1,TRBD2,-,CASSMARVGLAGYEQFF,TGTGCCAGTAGTATGGCCCGCGTGGGACTAGCCGGGTATGAGCAGTTCTTC
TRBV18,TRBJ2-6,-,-,CASSPSGGSKNSGANVLTF,TGTGCCAGCTCACCATCTGGGGGCAGTAAGAACTCTGGGGCCAACGTCCTGACTTTC
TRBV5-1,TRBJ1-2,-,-,CASSLGPGRNYGYTF,TGCGCCAGCAGCTTGGGGCCAGGACGGAACTATGGCTACACCTTC
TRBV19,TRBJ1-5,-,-,CASSRPGLYQPQHF,TGTGCCAGTAGTAGGCCGGGACTGTATCAGCCCCAGCATTTT
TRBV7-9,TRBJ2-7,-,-,CASSLGGRQTYEQYF,TGTGCCAGCAGCTTAGGGGGGAGGCAGACTTACGAGCAGTACTTC
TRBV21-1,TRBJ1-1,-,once,CASIKVEAFF,TGTGCCAGCATTAAAGTTGAAGCTTTCTTT
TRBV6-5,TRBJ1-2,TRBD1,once,CASSYSKRGRDYGYTF,TGTGCCAGCAGTTACTCGAAAAGGGGGCGGGACTACGGCTACACCTTC
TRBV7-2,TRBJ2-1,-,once,CASSLSLFEQFF,TGTGCCAGCAGCTTATCTCTCTTTGAGCAGTTCTTC
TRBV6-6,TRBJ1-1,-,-,CASSRQGEAFF,TGTGCCAGCAGCCGACAAGGAGAAGCTTTCTTT
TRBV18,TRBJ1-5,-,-,CASSPGGFDQPQHF,TGTGCCAGCTCACCAGGAGGATTCGACCAGCCCCAGCATTTT
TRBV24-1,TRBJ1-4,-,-,CATSDPGTGNEKLFF,TGTGCCACCAGTGATCCCGGGACGGGGAATGAAAAACTGTTTTTT
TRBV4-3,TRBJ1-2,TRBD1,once,CASSQEWTGVNYGYTF,TGCGCCAGCAGCCAAGAATGGACAGGGGTTAACTATGGCTACACCTTC
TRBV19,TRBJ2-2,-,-,CASSRWDANTGELFF,TGTGCCAGTAGTAGATGGGACGCGAACACCGGGGAGCTGTTTTTT
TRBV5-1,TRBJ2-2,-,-,CASSQAWGENTGELFF,TGCGCCAGCAGCCAAGCTTGGGGCGAGAACACCGGGGAGCTGTTTTTT
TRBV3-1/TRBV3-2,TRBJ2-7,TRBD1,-,CASSQVTGFGGYEQYF,TGTGCCAGCAGCCAAGTGACAGGGTTTGGGGGATACGAGCAGTACTTC
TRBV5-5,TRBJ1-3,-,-,CASSLEPGSFGNTIYF,TGTGCCAGCAGCTTGGAGCCGGGGTCCTTCGGAAACACCATATATTTT
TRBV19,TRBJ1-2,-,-,CAVTSLYGYTF,TGTGCCGTCACGTCCCTCTATGGCTACACCTTC
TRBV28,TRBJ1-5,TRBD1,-,CASSLGQGSQPQHF,TGTGCCAGCAGTTTGGGACAGGGTAGTCAGCCCCAGCATTTT
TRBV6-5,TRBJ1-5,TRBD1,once,CASSRQGAQPQHF,TGTGCCAGCAGTCGACAGGGGGCTCAGCCCCAGCATTTT
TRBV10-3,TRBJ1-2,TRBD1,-,CAISASDRGNGYTF,TGTGCCATCAGTGCCTCGGACAGGGGGAATGGCTACACCTTC
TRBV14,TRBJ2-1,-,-,CASSQDQGGYNEQFF,TGTGCCAGCAGCCAAGACCAGGGCGGCTACAATGAGCAGTTCTTC
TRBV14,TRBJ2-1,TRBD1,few,CASSFGQGHEQFF,TGTGCCAGCAGCTTTGGACAGGGCCATGAGCAGTTCTTC
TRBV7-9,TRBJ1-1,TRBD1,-,CASSQDRAVKTEAFF,TGTGCCAGCAGCCAAGACAGGGCGGTTAAGACTGAAGCTTTCTTT
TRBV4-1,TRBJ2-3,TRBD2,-,CASSQDLTSAEHSTDTQYF,TGCGCCAGCAGCCAAGATTTAACTAGCGCAGAACACAGCACAGATACGCAGTATTTT
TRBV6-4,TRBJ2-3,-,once,CASSDDGSTDTQYF,TGTGCCAGCAGTGACGACGGTAGCACAGATACGCAGTATTTT
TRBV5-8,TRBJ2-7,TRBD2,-,CASSFLVGGGGNLYEQYF,TGTGCCAGCAGCTTCCTTGTCGGCGGGGGGGGGAACTTATACGAGCAGTACTTC
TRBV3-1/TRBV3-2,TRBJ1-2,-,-,CASRHTGPEGYTF,TGTGCCAGCAGGCATACCGGTCCCGAGGGCTACACCTTC
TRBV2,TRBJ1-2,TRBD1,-,CASSVTGNYGYTF,TGTGCCAGCAGTGTGACAGGGAACTATGGCTACACCTTC
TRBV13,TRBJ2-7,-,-,CASSSQVPYEQYF,TGTGCCAGCAGCTCACAGGTCCCCTACGAGCAGTACTTC
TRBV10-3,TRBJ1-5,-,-,CATAGTSNQPQHF,TGTGCCACCGCAGGCACGAGCAATCAGCCCCAGCATTTT
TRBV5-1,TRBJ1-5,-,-,CASSPGGGGNQPQHF,TGCGCCAGCAGCCCCGGAGGGGGGGGCAATCAGCCCCAGCATTTT
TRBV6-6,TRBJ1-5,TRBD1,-,CASTRDRSNQPQHF,TGTGCCAGCACCCGGGACAGGAGCAATCAGCCCCAGCATTTT
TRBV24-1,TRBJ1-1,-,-,CATSDPNTEAFF,TGTGCCACCAGTGATCCGAACACTGAAGCTTTCTTT
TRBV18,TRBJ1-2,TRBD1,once,CASSPNPGQADYGYTF,TGTGCCAGCTCACCTAATCCGGGACAGGCGGACTATGGCTACACCTTC
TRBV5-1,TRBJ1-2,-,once,CASSLAGGHFPQSYTF,TGCGCCAGCAGCTTGGCCGGGGGTCATTTCCCCCAAAGCTACACCTTC
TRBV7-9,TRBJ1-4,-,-,CASSLAGGLGDEKLFF,TGTGCCAGCAGCTTAGCCGGGGGGCTCGGAGACGAAAAACTGTTTTTT
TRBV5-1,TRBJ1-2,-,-,CASSLGQGIYGYTF,TGCGCCAGCAGCTTGGGGCAGGGGATCTATGGCTACACCTTC
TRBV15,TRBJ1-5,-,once,CATSRGDRSSNQPQHF,TGTGCCACCAGCAGAGGAGACAGGAGTAGCAATCAGCCCCAGCATTTT
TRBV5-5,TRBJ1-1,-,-,CASSLGSGVNTEAFF,TGTGCCAGCAGCTTGGGGTCAGGGGTGAACACTGAAGCTTTCTTT
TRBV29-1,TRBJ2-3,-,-,CSGSGEDTQYF,TGCAGCGGTTCAGGTGAAGATACGCAGTATTTT